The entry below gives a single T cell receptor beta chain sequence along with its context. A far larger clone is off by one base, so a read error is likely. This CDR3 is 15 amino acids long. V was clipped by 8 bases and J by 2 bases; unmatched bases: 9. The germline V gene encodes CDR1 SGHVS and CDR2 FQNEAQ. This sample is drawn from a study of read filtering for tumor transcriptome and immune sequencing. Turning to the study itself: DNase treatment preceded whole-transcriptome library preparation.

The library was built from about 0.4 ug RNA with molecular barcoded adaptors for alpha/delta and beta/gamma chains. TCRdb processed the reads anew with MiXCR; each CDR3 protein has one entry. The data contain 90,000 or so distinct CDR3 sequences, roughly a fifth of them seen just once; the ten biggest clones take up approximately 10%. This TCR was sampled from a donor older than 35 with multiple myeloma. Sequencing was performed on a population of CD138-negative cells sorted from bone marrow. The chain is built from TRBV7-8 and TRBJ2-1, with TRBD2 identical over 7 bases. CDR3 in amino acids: CASGLRDYPYNEQFF. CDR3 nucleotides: TGTGCCAGCGGCCTCCGGGACTACCCCTACAATGAGCAGTTCTTC.